The source of this TCR beta chain is a study of radiotherapy plus CTLA-4 blockade in lung cancer. Overall study: Objective responses emerged in about 20% of patients, and 25% to 40% attained disease control.

Chemo-refractory metastatic non-small-cell lung cancer patients were treated with focal radiation plus CTLA-4 blockade with ipilimumab. Worth noting for this clone: Its antigen is still unknown.

Study-wide findings and caveats: Tumor-origin TCR clones grew in blood after radiotherapy plus ipilimumab. Response, reportedly, was best predicted by interferon-beta along with early blood T cell clone dynamics.

The germline V gene has CDR1 MNHEY and CDR2 SMNVEV (reference sequence). V lost 3 bases to trimming and J lost 2 bases, with 17 bases between them. CDR3 length: 16 residues. The data were produced by immunoSEQ multiplex PCR, yet TCRdb's version contains in-frame clones alone and is incomplete. Among 80,000 or so clones listed, 78% were seen once. The sequenced sample was peripheral blood, obtained from a patient treated with radiotherapy plus ipilimumab. This clonotype originated in a human donor with non-small cell lung cancer who had a partial response to radiotherapy plus ipilimumab. Some clones in this sample may be carry-over from other donors' samples. The V and J genes are TRBV27 and TRBJ2-7; D is possibly TRBD2 (7 bases). CDR3 coding DNA: TGTGCCAGCAGTTTGGAGGCGGGGGCCCCTACCTACGAGCAGTACTTC. This translates into CASSLEAGAPTYEQYF.